The clone carrying this TCR beta chain was found many times. Antigen: not known. The sample is drawn from a study of CD8 T cells in ankylosing spondylitis. It was by quantitative 5'-RACE with molecular barcodes that TCR beta libraries were made. MiXCR was run by TCRdb on the 5' RACE reads, yielding one entry per CDR3 protein. The sample holds more than 600,000 distinct CDR3 sequences, around a fifth seen once. Study results and caveats: Reportedly, disease-linked clones are significantly enriched in ankylosing spondylitis patients' matched synovial fluid. As for the disease-linked clones, they showed a CD8+ phenotype and occurred at relatively low frequencies in peripheral blood. Eight highly homologous variants formed a TCR beta motif that appeared characteristic of ankylosing spondylitis blood.

This clonotype was sampled from a male donor with ankylosing spondylitis. Sequencing was done on a sample of blood, either unsorted or a sorted T cell fraction (not recorded which).

DNA of the CDR3: TGCAGCGCGACAGGGCAGACTATGAACACTGAAGCTTTCTTT. Amino acid sequence: CSATGQTMNTEAFF. The rearrangement uses TRBV29-1 and TRBJ1-1; 7 bases are a match to TRBD1. V shed 7 bases, J shed 0 bases, and the junction held 8 bases outside the gene matches. The CDR3 spans 14 residues. Germline loops: CDR1 SQVTM, CDR2 ANQGSEA.